Listed here is a single T cell receptor (beta chain). Its antigen is not identified. Treatment defined: approximately 9-day PBMC culture with coronavirus spike peptide pools or control peptides (ViraFEST assay). Losses at the gene ends were 4 bases for V and 3 bases for J; bases not matched to a gene: 6. Germline V CDR1 and CDR2: MDHEN, SYDVKM. CDR3 length equals 14 residues. The data stem from a study of vaccination and CD4 T cells after COVID-19. Cultured CD4+ T cell DNA was sequenced using the Oncomine TCR Beta short-read assay. TCRdb recomputed calls from the PCR reads with MiXCR, one row per CDR3 protein. The sample contains 9,500 to 15,000 distinct CDR3 sequences, about 50% of which appear only once.

The clonotype comes from a human donor who had recovered from COVID-19. The sample comprised CD4+ T cells from blood, cultured in vitro. The genes are TRBV28 and TRBJ2-7, with 7 bases identical to TRBD1. Written as DNA, the CDR3 is TGTGCCAGCAGTTGGGTAGGGGGCATCTACGAGCAGTACTTC. Translated, it gives CASSWVGGIYEQYF. The full variable domain, its missing parts supplied by reference TRBV28 and TRBJ2-7, is DVKVTQSSRYLVKRTGEKVFLECVQDMDHENMFWYRQDPGLGLRLIYFSYDVKMKEKGDIPEGYSVSREKKERFSLILESASTNQTSMYLCASSWVGGIYEQYFGPGTRLTVT.